This entry is about one T cell receptor beta chain. The sample is drawn from a study of T cell changes during pregnancy in multiple sclerosis. Germline V gene data show CDR1 as LGHNA and CDR2 as YSLEER. The V and J ends lost 2 bases and 3 bases respectively, with 10 bases between them. The CDR3 consists of 14 residues. Here immunoSEQ multiplex PCR was the method, and the copy in TCRdb shows in-frame clones only, minus some. Of nearly 110,000 clones listed, more than 80% are singletons. The rearrangement links TRBV4-3 to TRBJ1-1; D possibly corresponds to TRBD1 (6 bases). This TCR came from a female donor with multiple sclerosis, enrolled in a pregnancy study. The input for sequencing was peripheral blood, taken before pregnancy. The CDR3 sequence: CASSQSYRDTEAFF. In DNA form, the CDR3 reads TGCGCCAGCAGCCAATCTTACAGGGACACTGAAGCTTTCTTT.